This TCR beta chain was profiled in a study of cytomegalovirus exposure and HLA in healthy donors. Use of 60 Vbeta and 13 Jbeta primers characterized the PCR. The protocol was immunoSEQ multiplex PCR, while the TCRdb copy is restricted to in-frame clones and leaves out a portion. The sample consists of under 200,000 clones, 80% to 85% of them appearing once. The V gene lost 1 base and the J gene lost 2 bases, with 13 bases spanning the gap. The CDR3 covers 16 residues. Germline CDR1 reads SNHLY; CDR2 reads FYNNEI. This sequence joins TRBV2 and TRBJ2-3, with TRBD1 as a possible D gene (5 bases). Material for sequencing was PBMCs. This TCR derives from a human donor in good health. CDR3 region: CASSEEGYGNTDTQYF. The CDR3, as DNA: TGTGCCAGCAGTGAAGAGGGGTATGGGAACACAGATACGCAGTATTTT. Looking up the rest from reference TRBV2 and TRBJ2-3 gives the full variable domain: EPEVTQTPSHQVTQMGQEVILRCVPISNHLYFYWYRQILGQKVEFLVSFYNNEISEKSEIFDDQFSVERPDGSNFTLKIRSTKLEDSAMYFCASSEEGYGNTDTQYFGPGTRLTVL.